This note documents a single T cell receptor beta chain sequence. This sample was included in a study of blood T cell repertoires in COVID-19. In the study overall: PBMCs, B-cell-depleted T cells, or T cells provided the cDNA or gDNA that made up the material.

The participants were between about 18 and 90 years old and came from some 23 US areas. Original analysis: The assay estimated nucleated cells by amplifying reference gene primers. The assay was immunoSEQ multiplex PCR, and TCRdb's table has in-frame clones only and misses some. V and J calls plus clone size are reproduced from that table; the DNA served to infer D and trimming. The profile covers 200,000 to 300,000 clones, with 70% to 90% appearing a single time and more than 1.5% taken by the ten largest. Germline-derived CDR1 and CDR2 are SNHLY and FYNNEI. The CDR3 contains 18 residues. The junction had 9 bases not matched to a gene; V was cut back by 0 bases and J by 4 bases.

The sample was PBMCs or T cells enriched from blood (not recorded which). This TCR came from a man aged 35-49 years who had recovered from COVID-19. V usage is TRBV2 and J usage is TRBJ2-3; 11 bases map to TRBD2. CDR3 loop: CASSEALSGRDAADTQYF. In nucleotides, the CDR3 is TGTGCCAGCAGTGAAGCCCTTAGCGGGAGGGACGCAGCAGATACGCAGTATTTT.